This T cell receptor beta chain derives from a study of response to subunit inactivated influenza vaccine. Regarding the study as a whole: It was suggested by the authors that few new T cells are recruited by each seasonal influenza vaccination.

In this sample, this clonotype turned up a few times. Its antigen is undetermined. TCRdb independently ran MiXCR on the RT-PCR reads; one entry per CDR3 protein. Found here are roughly 650,000 distinct CDR3 sequences, 14% of them singletons; the top ten hold about 7.6%. Sequences were derived from PBMCs from blood, sampled approximately 15 days before vaccination. The sequence was obtained from a middle-aged man who received an inactivated influenza vaccine.

The CDR3 here is CASSLEKGLASTDTQYF. The CDR3 coding sequence is TGTGCCAGCAGTTTAGAGAAGGGACTAGCGAGCACAGATACGCAGTATTTT. The chain couples TRBV12-3 or TRBV12-4 to TRBJ2-3; the match to TRBD2 covers 10 bases. The ends lost 1 base at V and 0 bases at J; junction bases unmatched: 4. This CDR3 has 17 residues.